One sample yielded the 13 T cell receptor beta chains listed below, sequenced in a study of beta chain features in type 1 diabetes. Expressed TCRB transcripts were sequenced after all isolated RNA was converted to cDNA. Data came from immunoSEQ multiplex PCR; TCRdb stores just in-frame clones and leaves some out. The top ten hold around 0.68% of the sample, which has 130,000 to 150,000 clones, about 10% seen once. Sequenced: central memory CD4+ T cells from blood. These receptor sequences come from a man aged 18 to 30 in good health.

The rearrangement joins TRBV15 to TRBJ1-2; D unclear. CDR1 and CDR2 from the germline V gene are LNHNV and YYDKDF (reference sequence). This CDR3 region has 17 residues. The V end lost 0 bases, the J end lost 8 bases, and 22 bases lay between the germline ends. The CDR3 loop is CATSRDLNEGSALGYTF. The CDR3 region has the DNA TGTGCCACCAGCAGAGATTTGAATGAGGGAAGCGCCCTGGGCTACACCTTC.

V and J are TRBV7-9 and TRBJ2-7, with D possibly TRBD1 on 6 matching bases. The CDR3 has 13 residues. Trimming took off 5 bases at V and 8 bases at J, with 16 bases between the two ends. The germline CDR1 and CDR2 sequences are SEHNR and FQNEAQ (reference sequence). The CDR3 region has the DNA TGTGCCAGCAGCCCACAGGGTGGGAAAAAGCAGTACTTC. Encoded protein: CASSPQGGKKQYF.

In this sample, this clone turned up a few times. This sequence joins TRBV7-2 and TRBJ2-7; 12 nucleotides agree with TRBD1. V was pared by 5 bases and J by 2 bases, with 7 bases of the junction left unmatched. Germline CDR1 and CDR2: SGHTA and FQGNSA. The CDR3 covers 16 residues. The CDR3 DNA is TGTGCCAGCAGCCAGGGGACAGGGGGCCGCGCCTACGAGCAGTACTTC. Amino acid sequence: CASSQGTGGRAYEQYF.

The chain has TRBV4-1 and TRBJ2-1, with TRBD2 matching 13 bases. Unmatched junction bases numbered 15, after V lost 0 bases and J lost 7 bases. Germline V gene data show CDR1 as MGHRA and CDR2 as YSYEKL. The CDR3 sequence is 20 residues long. The CDR3 coding sequence is TGCGCCAGCAGCCAAGATGCCCAACTAGCGGGGGGGATACGAGGGAATGAGCAGTTCTTC. Translating gives CASSQDAQLAGGIRGNEQFF.

This clone has only a few counts. The V and J genes are TRBV5-1 and TRBJ1-6; 7 bases match TRBD1. CDR1 is SGHRS and CDR2 is YFSETQ in the germline V gene. The CDR3 has 15 residues. With V trimmed by 4 bases and J by 5 bases, 6 bases remained unmatched. CDR3 nucleotides: TGCGCCAGCAGCGGCCAGGGGGATGATAATTCACCCCTCCACTTT. Translating gives CASSGQGDDNSPLHF.

This chain links TRBV7-2 with TRBJ2-7, with 7 bases identical to TRBD2. The trim removed 8 bases at V and 3 bases at J, leaving 16 bases unmatched. CDR1 is SGHTA, CDR2 FQGNSA, per germline. CDR3 length: 16 residues. The CDR3 protein is CASRGGFEGLGYEQYF. The DNA of the CDR3 is TGTGCCAGCCGGGGAGGGTTTGAAGGATTGGGCTACGAGCAGTACTTC.

This clone was detected a few times. The chain employs TRBV11-3 and TRBJ2-1; 10 positions agree with TRBD2. Germline V gene lookup returns CDR1 SGHNT and CDR2 YENEEA. The CDR3 sequence is 15 residues long. V gave up 4 bases and J gave up 6 bases; unmatched junction bases: 6. The CDR3 loop reads CASSSRERGGNEQFF. The CDR3 region has the DNA TGTGCCAGCAGCTCCCGGGAGCGGGGGGGCAATGAGCAGTTCTTC.

This clone was counted only a few times. The chain carries TRBV7-3 and TRBJ2-2; TRBD1 agrees at 9 bases. Per germline, CDR1 SGHTA and CDR2 FQGTGA. CDR3 length: 16 amino acids. The ends lost 7 bases at V and 4 bases at J; junction bases unmatched: 10. The CDR3 loop is CASTRRTGVGTGELFF. Written as DNA, the CDR3 is TGTGCCAGCACCCGCCGGACAGGGGTGGGCACCGGGGAGCTGTTTTTT. Complete variable domain (other parts from reference TRBV7-3 and TRBJ2-2): GAGVSQTPSNKVTEKGKYVELRCDPISGHTALYWYRQSLGQGPEFLIYFQGTGAADDSGLPNDRFFAVRPEGSVSTLKIQRTERGDSAVYLCASTRRTGVGTGELFFGEGSRLTVL.

This clone has just a few counts. The chain employs TRBV18 and TRBJ1-1; TRBD1 agrees at 8 bases. The CDR3 has 13 residues. Trimming took 4 bases from V and 7 from J; bases not matched to a gene: 5. Germline V gene lookup returns CDR1 KGHSH and CDR2 LQKENI. The CDR3 protein is CASSLDRGGEAFF. CDR3 sequence (DNA): TGTGCCAGCTCACTCGACAGGGGAGGTGAAGCTTTCTTT.

The chain combines TRBV6-5 with TRBJ2-1; no clear D gene. The V end was cut by 4 bases, the J end by 0 bases, with 10 bases between. In germline, CDR1 is MNHEY, CDR2 SVGAGI. CDR3 length: 15 residues. CDR3 DNA sequence: TGTGCCAGCAGTTCGATGGGCATCTCCTACAATGAGCAGTTCTTC. As protein: CASSSMGISYNEQFF.

This clone was detected only a few times. The V and J genes are TRBV19 and TRBJ1-2; weak D call: TRBD1 (6 bases). Trimming removed 3 bases at V and 6 bases at J, with 14 bases between. Germline values: CDR1 LNHDA, CDR2 SQIVND (reference sequence). The CDR3 consists of 14 residues. The CDR3 loop reads CASSIPGAENGYTF. Written as DNA, the CDR3 is TGTGCCAGTAGTATCCCAGGGGCTGAGAATGGCTACACCTTC.

V gene TRBV4-2 combines with J gene TRBJ2-3, with D possibly TRBD2 on 7 matching bases. This CDR3 spans 16 amino acids. Per germline, CDR1 LGHNA and CDR2 YNFKEQ. The V end lost 0 bases, the J end lost 0 bases, and 10 bases lay between the germline ends. CDR3 nucleotides: TGTGCCAGCAGCCAAGAGGGGGGGCCAAGCACAGATACGCAGTATTTT. Its protein product is CASSQEGGPSTDTQYF.

This clone came up a few times. In DNA form, the CDR3 reads TGTGCCAGTAGTACCGAGGACTGGAACACAGATACGCAGTATTTT. Translating it yields CASSTEDWNTDTQYF. V is TRBV19 and J is TRBJ2-3; TRBD2 is a possible D gene (5 bases). Trimming removed 4 bases at V and 2 bases at J, with 13 bases between. CDR1 is LNHDA and CDR2 is SQIVND in the germline V gene (reference sequence). The CDR3 spans 15 residues.